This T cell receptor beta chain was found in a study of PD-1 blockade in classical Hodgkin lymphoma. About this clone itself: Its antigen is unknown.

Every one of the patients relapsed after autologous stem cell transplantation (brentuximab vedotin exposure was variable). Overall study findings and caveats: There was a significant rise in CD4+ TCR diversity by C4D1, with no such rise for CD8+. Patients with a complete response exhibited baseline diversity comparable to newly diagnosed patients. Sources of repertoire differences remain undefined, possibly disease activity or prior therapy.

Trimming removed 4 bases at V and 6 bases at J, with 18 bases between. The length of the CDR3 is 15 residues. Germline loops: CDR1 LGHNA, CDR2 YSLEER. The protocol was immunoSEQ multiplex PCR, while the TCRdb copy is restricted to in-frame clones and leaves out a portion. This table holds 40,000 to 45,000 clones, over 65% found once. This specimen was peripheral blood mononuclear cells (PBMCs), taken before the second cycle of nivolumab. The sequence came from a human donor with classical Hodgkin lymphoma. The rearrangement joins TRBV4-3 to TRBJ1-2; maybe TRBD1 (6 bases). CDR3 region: CASSRGAGDLHGYTF. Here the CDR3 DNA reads TGCGCCAGCAGCCGGGGGGCAGGAGATTTACATGGCTACACCTTC.